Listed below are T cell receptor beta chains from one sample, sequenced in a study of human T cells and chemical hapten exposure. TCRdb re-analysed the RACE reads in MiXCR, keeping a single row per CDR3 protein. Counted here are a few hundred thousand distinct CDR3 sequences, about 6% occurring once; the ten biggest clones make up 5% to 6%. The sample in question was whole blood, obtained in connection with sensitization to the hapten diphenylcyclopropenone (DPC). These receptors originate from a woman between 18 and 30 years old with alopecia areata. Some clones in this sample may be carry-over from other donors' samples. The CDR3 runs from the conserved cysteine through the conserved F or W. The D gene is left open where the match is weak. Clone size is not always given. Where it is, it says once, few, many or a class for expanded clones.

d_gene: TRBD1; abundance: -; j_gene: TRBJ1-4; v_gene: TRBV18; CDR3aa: CASSRTTGGGNEKLFF; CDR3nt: TGTGCCAGCTCACGCACTACAGGGGGCGGTAATGAAAAACTGTTTTTT
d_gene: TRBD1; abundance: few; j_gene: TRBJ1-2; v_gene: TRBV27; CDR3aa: CASSSGPSTGFNYGYTF; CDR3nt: TGTGCCAGCAGTTCGGGTCCTTCGACAGGGTTTAACTATGGCTACACCTTC
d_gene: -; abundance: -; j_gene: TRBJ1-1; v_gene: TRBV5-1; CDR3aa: CASSGAEGTEAFF; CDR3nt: TGCGCCAGCAGCGGGGCAGAGGGTACTGAAGCTTTCTTT
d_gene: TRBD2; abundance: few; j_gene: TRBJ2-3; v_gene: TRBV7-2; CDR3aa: CASSSGTSGGAGTDTQYF; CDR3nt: TGTGCCAGCAGCTCAGGGACTAGCGGGGGGGCCGGCACAGATACGCAGTATTTT
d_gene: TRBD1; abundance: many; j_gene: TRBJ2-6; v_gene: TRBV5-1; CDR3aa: CASSPGQGLGSGANVLTF; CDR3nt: TGCGCCAGCAGCCCGGGACAGGGTCTGGGCTCTGGGGCCAACGTCCTGACTTTC
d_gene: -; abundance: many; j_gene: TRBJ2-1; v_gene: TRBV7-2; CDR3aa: CASSFILNEQFF; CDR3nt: TGTGCCAGCAGCTTTATATTGAATGAGCAGTTCTTC
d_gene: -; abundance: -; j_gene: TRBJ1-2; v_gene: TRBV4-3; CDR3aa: CASSPYDGNYGYTF; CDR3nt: TGCGCCAGCAGCCCCTATGACGGAAACTATGGCTACACCTTC
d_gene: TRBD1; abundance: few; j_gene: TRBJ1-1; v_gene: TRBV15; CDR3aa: CATSRDGDRGVTEAFF; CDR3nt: TGTGCCACCAGCAGAGATGGGGACAGGGGTGTCACTGAAGCTTTCTTT
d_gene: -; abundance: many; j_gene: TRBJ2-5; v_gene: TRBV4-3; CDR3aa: CASSLSYREQETQYF; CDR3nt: TGCGCCAGCAGCCTAAGTTACAGGGAGCAAGAGACCCAGTACTTC
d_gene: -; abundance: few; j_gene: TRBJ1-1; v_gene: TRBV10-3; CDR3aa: CAISGGLNTEAFF; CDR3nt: TGTGCCATCAGTGGGGGCCTGAACACTGAAGCTTTCTTT
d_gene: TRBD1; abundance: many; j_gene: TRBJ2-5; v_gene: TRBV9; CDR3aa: CASSASPGQGQETQYF; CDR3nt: TGTGCCAGCAGCGCGAGCCCGGGACAGGGTCAAGAGACCCAGTACTTC
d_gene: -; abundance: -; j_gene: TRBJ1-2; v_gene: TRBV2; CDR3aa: CASIVVGHYGYTF; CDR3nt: TGTGCCAGCATCGTAGTAGGGCACTATGGCTACACCTTC
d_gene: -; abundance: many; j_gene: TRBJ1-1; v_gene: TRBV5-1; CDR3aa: CASSLERTAIEAFF; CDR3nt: TGCGCCAGCAGCTTAGAGAGGACAGCGATTGAAGCTTTCTTT
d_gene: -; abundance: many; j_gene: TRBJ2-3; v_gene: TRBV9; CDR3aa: CAGGRGSSTDTQYF; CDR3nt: TGTGCCGGGGGCCGGGGGTCAAGCACAGATACGCAGTATTTT
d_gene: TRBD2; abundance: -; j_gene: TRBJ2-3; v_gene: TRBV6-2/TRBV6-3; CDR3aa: CASSSSTSVDTQYF; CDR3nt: TGTGCCAGCAGTTCCTCGACTAGCGTAGATACGCAGTATTTT
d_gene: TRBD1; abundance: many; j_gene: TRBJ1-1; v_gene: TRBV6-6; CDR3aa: CASTNTGTGLGRNTEAFF; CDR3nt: TGTGCCAGCACCAACACCGGGACAGGGTTAGGGCGGAACACTGAAGCTTTCTTT
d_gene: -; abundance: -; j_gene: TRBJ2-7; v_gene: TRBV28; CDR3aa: CASSFTLGLEQYF; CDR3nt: TGTGCCAGCAGTTTCACACTAGGTCTCGAGCAGTACTTC
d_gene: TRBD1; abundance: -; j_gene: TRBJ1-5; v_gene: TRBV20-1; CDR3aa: CSARYKGSGGSQPQHF; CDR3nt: TGCAGTGCTAGATATAAGGGGTCAGGGGGCTCTCAGCCCCAGCATTTT
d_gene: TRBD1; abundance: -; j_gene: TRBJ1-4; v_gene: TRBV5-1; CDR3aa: CASSRTGVYEKLFF; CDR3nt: TGCGCCAGCAGCAGGACAGGGGTTTATGAAAAACTGTTTTTT
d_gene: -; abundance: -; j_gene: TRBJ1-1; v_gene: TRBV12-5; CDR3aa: CAGRGAFF; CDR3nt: TGTGCTGGGCGGGGAGCTTTCTTT
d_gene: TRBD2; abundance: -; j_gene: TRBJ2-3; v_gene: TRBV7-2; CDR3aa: CASSLLPTAGGSDTQYF; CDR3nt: TGTGCCAGCAGCTTATTACCGACCGCGGGGGGATCAGATACGCAGTATTTT
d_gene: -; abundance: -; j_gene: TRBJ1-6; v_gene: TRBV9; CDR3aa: CASSVGSDEGSPLHF; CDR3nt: TGTGCCAGCAGCGTAGGCAGCGACGAGGGGTCACCCCTCCACTTT
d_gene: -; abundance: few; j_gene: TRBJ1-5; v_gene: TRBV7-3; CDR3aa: CASSIGPAEPQHF; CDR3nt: TGTGCCAGCAGCATTGGACCGGCAGAGCCCCAGCATTTT
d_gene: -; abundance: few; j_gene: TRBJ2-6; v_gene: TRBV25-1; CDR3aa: CASSGPIRGFYPYSGANVLTF; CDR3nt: TGTGCCAGCAGTGGTCCCATTCGCGGCTTCTACCCCTACTCTGGGGCCAACGTCCTGACTTTC
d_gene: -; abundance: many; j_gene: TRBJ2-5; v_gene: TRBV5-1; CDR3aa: CASSLVTETQYF; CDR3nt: TGCGCCAGCAGCTTGGTAACGGAGACCCAGTACTTC
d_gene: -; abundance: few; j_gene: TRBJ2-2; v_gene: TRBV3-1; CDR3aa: CASSQRTTDTGELFF; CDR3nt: TGTGCCAGCAGCCAACGGACTACTGACACCGGGGAGCTGTTTTTT
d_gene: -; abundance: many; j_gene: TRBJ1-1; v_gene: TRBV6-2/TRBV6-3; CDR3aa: CASSYSSAAEAFF; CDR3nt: TGTGCCAGCAGTTACTCATCGGCAGCTGAAGCTTTCTTT
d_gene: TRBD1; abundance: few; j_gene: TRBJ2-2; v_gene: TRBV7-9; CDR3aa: CASSLAPPYRGSVTGELFF; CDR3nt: TGTGCCAGCAGCTTAGCGCCCCCCTACAGGGGAAGTGTGACCGGGGAGCTGTTTTTT
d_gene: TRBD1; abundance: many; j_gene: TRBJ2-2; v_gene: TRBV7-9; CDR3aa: CALNDRGSSTGELFF; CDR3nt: TGTGCCTTAAACGACAGGGGTTCTTCGACCGGGGAGCTGTTTTTT
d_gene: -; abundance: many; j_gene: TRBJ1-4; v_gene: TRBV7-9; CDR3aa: CAWATNEKLFF; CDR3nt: TGTGCCTGGGCAACTAATGAAAAACTGTTTTTT
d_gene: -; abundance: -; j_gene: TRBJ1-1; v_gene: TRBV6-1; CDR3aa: CASNALLGSTEAFF; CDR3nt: TGTGCCAGCAACGCCCTATTAGGTTCCACTGAAGCTTTCTTT
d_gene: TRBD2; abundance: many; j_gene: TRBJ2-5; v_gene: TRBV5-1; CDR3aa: CASSPGTSVVETQYF; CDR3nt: TGCGCCAGCAGCCCCGGGACTAGCGTTGTGGAGACCCAGTACTTC
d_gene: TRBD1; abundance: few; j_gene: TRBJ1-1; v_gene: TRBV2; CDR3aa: CASRKLTGMGTEAFF; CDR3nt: TGTGCCAGCAGGAAATTGACAGGGATGGGTACTGAAGCTTTCTTT
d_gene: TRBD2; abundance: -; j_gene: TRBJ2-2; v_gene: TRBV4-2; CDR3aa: CASSPSGPNTGELFF; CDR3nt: TGTGCCAGCAGCCCTAGCGGGCCGAACACCGGGGAGCTGTTTTTT
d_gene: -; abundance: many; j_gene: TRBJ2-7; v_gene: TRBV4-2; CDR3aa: CASSSTVGSSYEQYF; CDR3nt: TGTGCCAGCAGTAGTACGGTGGGAAGCTCCTACGAGCAGTACTTC
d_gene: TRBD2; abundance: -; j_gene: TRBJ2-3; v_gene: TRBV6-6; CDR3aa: CASSYSLGLAGSDTQYF; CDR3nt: TGTGCCAGCAGTTACTCGTTGGGACTAGCGGGCTCAGATACGCAGTATTTT
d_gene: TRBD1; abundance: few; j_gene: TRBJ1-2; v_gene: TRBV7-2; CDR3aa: CASSPDRGGVGYGYTF; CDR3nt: TGTGCCAGCAGCCCCGACAGGGGCGGTGTTGGCTATGGCTACACCTTC
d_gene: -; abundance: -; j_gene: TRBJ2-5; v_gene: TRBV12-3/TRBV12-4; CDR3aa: CASSNRQQETQYF; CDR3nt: TGTGCCAGCAGTAACCGACAGCAAGAGACCCAGTACTTC
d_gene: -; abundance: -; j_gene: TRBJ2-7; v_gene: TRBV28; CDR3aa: CASSPSTWDEQYF; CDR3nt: TGTGCCAGCAGCCCATCTACCTGGGACGAGCAGTACTTC
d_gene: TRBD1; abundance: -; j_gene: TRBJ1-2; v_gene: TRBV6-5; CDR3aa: CASRPGGIIYGYTF; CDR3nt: TGTGCCAGCAGGCCAGGGGGAATCATCTATGGCTACACCTTC
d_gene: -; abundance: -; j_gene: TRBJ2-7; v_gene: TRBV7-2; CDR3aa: CASSTRQTYEQYF; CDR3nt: TGTGCCAGCAGCACACGACAGACCTACGAGCAGTACTTC
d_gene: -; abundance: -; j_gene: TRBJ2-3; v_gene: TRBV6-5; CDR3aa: CASSRTTDTDTQYF; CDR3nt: TGTGCCAGCAGCCGTACTACTGACACAGATACGCAGTATTTT
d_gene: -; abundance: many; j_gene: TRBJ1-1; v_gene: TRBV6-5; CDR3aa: CAASREVYTEAFF; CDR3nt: TGTGCCGCCTCAAGGGAAGTCTACACTGAAGCTTTCTTT
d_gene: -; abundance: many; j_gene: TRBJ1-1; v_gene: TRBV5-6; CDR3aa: CASSRGAPLVTEAFF; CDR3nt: TGTGCCAGCAGCCGGGGAGCCCCGTTGGTCACTGAAGCTTTCTTT
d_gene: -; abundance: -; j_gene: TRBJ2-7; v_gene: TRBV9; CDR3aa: CASSVGGTVYEQYF; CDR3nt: TGTGCCAGCAGCGTAGGAGGGACGGTCTACGAGCAGTACTTC
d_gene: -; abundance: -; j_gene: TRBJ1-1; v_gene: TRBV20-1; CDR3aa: CSAPRNMNTEAFF; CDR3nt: TGCAGTGCCCCACGAAACATGAACACTGAAGCTTTCTTT
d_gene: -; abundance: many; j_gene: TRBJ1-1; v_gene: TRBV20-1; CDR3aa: CSARQNTEAFF; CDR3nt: TGCAGTGCAAGACAGAACACTGAAGCTTTCTTT
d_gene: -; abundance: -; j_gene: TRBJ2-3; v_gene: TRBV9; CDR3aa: CASSVEAGLDTDTQYF; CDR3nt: TGTGCCAGCAGCGTAGAAGCGGGTTTAGACACAGATACGCAGTATTTT
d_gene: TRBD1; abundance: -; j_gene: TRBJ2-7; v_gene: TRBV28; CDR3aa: CASSLVTGQGREQYF; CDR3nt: TGTGCCAGCAGTTTGGTCACGGGACAGGGTCGGGAGCAGTACTTC